This TCR beta chain was sequenced in a study of response to subunit inactivated influenza vaccine. TCRdb re-called the RT-PCR reads through MiXCR, storing one row per CDR3 protein. The sample lists about 620,000 distinct CDR3 sequences, approximately 10% seen once, with roughly 11% in the top ten. This clonotype came up once. CDR3 size: 15 residues. Per the germline V gene, CDR1 is DFQATT and CDR2 is SNEGSKA (reference sequence). V gave up 2 bases and J gave up 2 bases; unmatched junction bases: 2. These data also featured in a second study, about T cells expressing NK-cell markers. From that study: UMIs accompanied the 5'RACE template switching by which TCR beta cDNA was made.

The material sequenced was PBMCs from blood, taken on the day of vaccination. The TCR originated in a man over 45 who received an inactivated influenza vaccine. The V gene is TRBV20-1, the J gene TRBJ2-3, with 12 bases that match TRBD2. CDR3: CSARRLAGATDTQYF. Written as DNA, the CDR3 is TGCAGTGCTAGACGACTAGCGGGAGCCACAGATACGCAGTATTTT.